The following is a TCR beta chain sequence with its context. The length of the CDR3 is 13 residues. Losses at the gene ends were 5 bases for V and 3 bases for J; bases not matched to a gene: 3. The data stem from a study of control samples from healthy donors and cancer patients. Libraries were prepared by immunoSEQ multiplex PCR; TCRdb keeps only in-frame clonotypes and omits some of them. The sample carries some 100,000 clones, about 86% recorded once. The sequenced sample was blood. The rearrangement uses TRBV12-3 or TRBV12-4 and TRBJ1-2, with TRBD1 matching over 7 bases. This TCR derives from a man aged 25 to 40 in good health. The CDR3 here is CASSPTGDYGYTF. Written as DNA, the CDR3 is TGTGCCAGCAGTCCCACAGGGGACTATGGCTACACCTTC.